These T cell receptor beta chains were read from a single sample in a study of cytomegalovirus exposure and HLA in healthy donors. Assay: immunoSEQ multiplex PCR; the TCRdb copy retains only in-frame clones and omits some. The data contain approximately 51,000 clones, 65% to 80% of them singletons. Sample: PBMCs. The receptor set was obtained from a man aged 25-45 years in good health and CMV-seronegative. Each CDR3 is given with its conserved first and last residue. D genes are given only for firm matches. Clone size is stated in some rows and not others, as once, few, many or a class when expanded.

clone size	D gene	J gene	V gene	CDR3 protein	CDR3 DNA
NA	TRBD2	TRBJ2-1	TRBV5-6	CASSLALAGAYNEQFF	TGTGCCAGCAGCTTGGCGCTAGCGGGAGCTTACAATGAGCAGTTCTTC
NA	TRBD2	TRBJ2-5	TRBV2	CASSVGLAQETQYF	TGTGCCAGCAGTGTGGGACTAGCGCAGGAGACCCAGTACTTC
NA	TRBD1	TRBJ2-6	TRBV19	CASSLPGQTSGANVLTF	TGTGCCAGTAGTCTTCCGGGACAGACATCTGGGGCCAACGTCCTGACTTTC
NA	NA	TRBJ2-2	TRBV19	CASSIEGGGGRTGELFF	TGTGCCAGTAGTATAGAAGGAGGCGGAGGTAGGACCGGGGAGCTGTTTTTT
NA	TRBD1	TRBJ1-1	TRBV5-6	CASSRDRGINTEAFF	TGTGCCAGCAGCCGGGACAGGGGTATTAACACTGAAGCTTTCTTT
NA	TRBD2	TRBJ2-7	TRBV15	CATSRENSGRAEQYF	TGTGCCACCAGCAGAGAAAATAGCGGGAGAGCCGAGCAGTACTTC
few	NA	TRBJ2-1	TRBV5-4	CASSEGKGWNEQFF	TGTGCCAGCAGTGAGGGTAAAGGGTGGAATGAGCAGTTCTTC
once	TRBD2	TRBJ2-2	TRBV19	CASSPGGEWVGELFF	TGTGCCAGTAGCCCGGGAGGGGAGTGGGTCGGGGAGCTGTTTTTT
NA	TRBD2	TRBJ2-1	TRBV7-2	CASSPHGGLANEQFF	TGTGCCAGCAGCCCCCATGGGGGACTAGCGAATGAGCAGTTCTTC
NA	NA	TRBJ1-2	TRBV14	CASSPRALYGYTF	TGTGCCAGCAGCCCCAGGGCCCTCTATGGCTACACCTTC
NA	TRBD2	TRBJ2-3	TRBV27	CASSFGGSGNTQYF	TGTGCCAGCAGTTTCGGCGGGAGTGGAAATACGCAGTATTTT
NA	TRBD2	TRBJ2-7	TRBV7-2	CASSPPSGTWYEQYF	TGTGCCAGCAGCCCCCCCAGCGGGACCTGGTACGAGCAGTACTTC
few	TRBD2	TRBJ2-5	TRBV10-3	CAISESSGLAGTQYF	TGTGCCATCAGTGAGTCTTCAGGACTAGCGGGAACCCAGTACTTC
NA	TRBD1	TRBJ1-5	TRBV6-5	CASSPDRAMPQHF	TGTGCCAGCAGCCCGGACAGGGCCATGCCCCAGCATTTT
NA	NA	TRBJ1-1	TRBV20-1	CSADDRREAFF	TGCAGTGCGGACGACAGGCGTGAAGCTTTCTTT
NA	NA	TRBJ2-3	TRBV27	CASSLGRDTDTQYF	TGTGCCAGCAGTTTAGGGCGTGATACGGATACGCAGTATTTT
NA	TRBD1	TRBJ2-5	TRBV29-1	CSVKPTGGPETQYF	TGCAGCGTCAAACCGACAGGGGGGCCCGAGACCCAGTACTTC
NA	TRBD2	TRBJ2-1	TRBV11-1	CASSFTGTSGSGSYNEQFF	TGTGCCAGCAGCTTCACCGGGACTAGCGGGAGTGGCTCCTACAATGAGCAGTTCTTC
few	NA	TRBJ2-7	TRBV29-1	CSVRAVDSYYEQYF	TGCAGCGTTCGTGCGGTGGACAGCTATTACGAGCAGTACTTC
NA	TRBD1	TRBJ1-5	TRBV25-1	CATTTDRGDSNQPQHF	TGTGCCACCACGACGGACAGGGGAGATAGCAATCAGCCCCAGCATTTT
once	TRBD1	TRBJ1-5	TRBV30	CAWSTNRGAYSNQPQHF	TGTGCCTGGAGTACAAACAGGGGGGCTTATAGCAATCAGCCCCAGCATTTT
NA	NA	TRBJ2-3	TRBV7-8	CASSQEGGLTDTQYF	TGTGCCAGCAGCCAAGAGGGGGGGCTCACAGATACGCAGTATTTT
NA	TRBD2	TRBJ2-7	TRBV5-1	CASSSGTSYEQYF	TGCGCCAGCAGCTCCGGGACTAGTTACGAGCAGTACTTC
few	NA	TRBJ2-1	TRBV4-1	CASSQGSSPYNEQFF	TGCGCCAGCAGCCAAGGGTCTAGCCCCTACAATGAGCAGTTCTTC
NA	NA	TRBJ2-3	TRBV6-1	CASSEKDGSTQYF	TGTGCCAGCAGTGAAAAGGACGGGAGTACGCAGTATTTT
few	NA	TRBJ1-5	TRBV21-1	CASPLAVNQPQHF	TGTGCCAGCCCTTTGGCAGTGAATCAGCCCCAGCATTTT
NA	NA	TRBJ2-3	TRBV13	CASSFERDSNTDTQYF	TGTGCCAGCAGCTTTGAACGAGACTCTAACACAGATACGCAGTATTTT
NA	NA	TRBJ2-1	TRBV5-4	CASSESSSYNEQFF	TGTGCCAGCAGTGAAAGTAGCTCCTACAATGAGCAGTTCTTC
NA	NA	TRBJ2-1	TRBV7-9	CASSLAGLATNEQFF	TGTGCCAGCAGCTTAGCTGGGCTAGCGACCAATGAGCAGTTCTTC
once	TRBD1	TRBJ1-3	TRBV4-1	CASSQEGQAYSGNTIYF	TGCGCCAGCAGCCAAGAGGGACAGGCCTACTCTGGAAACACCATATATTTT
NA	NA	TRBJ2-3	TRBV5-1	CASSLVDKATDTQYF	TGCGCCAGCAGCTTAGTAGACAAAGCCACAGATACGCAGTATTTT
NA	NA	TRBJ2-5	TRBV7-2	CASSLNRETQYF	TGTGCCAGCAGCTTAAATCGAGAGACCCAGTACTTC
NA	NA	TRBJ2-7	TRBV5-1	CASSLVSSATYEQYF	TGCGCCAGCAGCTTGGTTTCTAGCGCGACCTACGAGCAGTACTTC
NA	TRBD1	TRBJ2-5	TRBV7-9	CASTTSDRVGKTQYF	TGTGCCAGCACGACTTCCGACAGGGTCGGTAAGACCCAGTACTTC
NA	NA	TRBJ2-2	TRBV5-1	CASSEGTSTGELFF	TGCGCCAGCAGCGAAGGGACATCCACCGGGGAGCTGTTTTTT
NA	TRBD2	TRBJ2-1	TRBV6-5	CASSYFLAGVDNEQFF	TGTGCCAGCAGTTACTTCCTAGCGGGAGTAGATAATGAGCAGTTCTTC
NA	NA	TRBJ2-1	TRBV5-4	CASSSGLLYNEQFF	TGTGCCAGCAGCTCGGGACTGCTCTACAATGAGCAGTTCTTC
NA	TRBD2	TRBJ2-3	TRBV10-3	CAIGPVMTSRSTDTQYF	TGTGCCATCGGACCTGTAATGACTAGCCGGAGCACAGATACGCAGTATTTT
NA	TRBD2	TRBJ2-2	TRBV7-9	CASSPRLAGGPLNTGELFF	TGTGCCAGCAGCCCCCGACTAGCGGGAGGGCCGTTGAACACCGGGGAGCTGTTTTTT
NA	TRBD2	TRBJ2-5	TRBV5-6	CASSLPGTSGRAGETQYF	TGTGCCAGCAGCTTGCCCGGGACTAGCGGGAGGGCCGGTGAGACCCAGTACTTC
NA	NA	TRBJ2-7	TRBV6-6	CASSPGVTHEQYF	TGTGCCAGCAGCCCGGGAGTAACCCACGAGCAGTACTTC
NA	TRBD1	TRBJ1-5	TRBV7-8	CASSRQGNQPQHF	TGTGCCAGCAGCAGACAGGGAAATCAGCCCCAGCATTTT
NA	NA	TRBJ1-2	TRBV13	CASSLETRGGAGYTF	TGTGCCAGCAGCTTAGAAACCCGCGGGGGAGCGGGCTACACCTTC
NA	TRBD2	TRBJ2-1	TRBV7-7	CASSLDGGGEQFF	TGTGCCAGCAGCTTAGATGGCGGGGGTGAGCAGTTCTTC
NA	NA	TRBJ2-7	TRBV21-1	CASSGRAGTSYEQYF	TGTGCCAGCAGCGGGAGAGCGGGGACCTCCTACGAGCAGTACTTC
NA	TRBD1	TRBJ1-1	TRBV19	CASSMTGGMNTEAFF	TGTGCCAGTAGTATGACAGGGGGTATGAACACTGAAGCTTTCTTT
NA	NA	TRBJ2-5	TRBV25-1	CASRGLVETQYF	TGTGCCAGCAGGGGACTGGTAGAGACCCAGTACTTC
NA	TRBD2	TRBJ2-3	TRBV19	CASSIGLATDTQYF	TGTGCCAGTAGTATAGGACTAGCCACAGATACGCAGTATTTT
NA	NA	TRBJ2-1	TRBV10-2	CASKAMVGSDNEQFF	TGCGCCAGCAAAGCGATGGTGGGTAGTGACAATGAGCAGTTCTTC
NA	NA	TRBJ2-7	TRBV5-1	CASSLTGTYEQYF	TGCGCCAGCAGCTTGACGGGGACCTACGAGCAGTACTTC
few	TRBD2	TRBJ2-1	TRBV13	CASSLWTSGSRYEQFF	TGTGCCAGCAGCCTTTGGACTAGCGGGAGTAGGTATGAGCAGTTCTTC
NA	NA	TRBJ2-7	TRBV6-6	CASSPPTEPPYEQYF	TGTGCCAGCAGCCCCCCGACAGAACCGCCGTACGAGCAGTACTTC
NA	TRBD2	TRBJ2-7	TRBV5-6	CASSHRFPGGLEQYF	TGTGCCAGCAGCCATAGGTTTCCGGGAGGCCTTGAGCAGTACTTC
NA	TRBD1	TRBJ1-4	TRBV27	CASSFLWTGHPNEKLFF	TGTGCCAGCAGTTTTTTGTGGACAGGGCATCCTAATGAAAAACTGTTTTTT
NA	NA	TRBJ2-3	TRBV6-6	CASSYGGASTDTQYF	TGTGCCAGCAGTTATGGTGGGGCTAGCACAGATACGCAGTATTTT
NA	NA	TRBJ1-3	TRBV5-1	CASSLAGQKSSGNTIYF	TGCGCCAGCAGCTTAGCGGGGCAGAAGAGCTCTGGAAACACCATATATTTT
NA	NA	TRBJ1-5	TRBV2	CASSRDTGINQPQHF	TGTGCCAGCAGTAGGGACACCGGGATCAATCAGCCCCAGCATTTT